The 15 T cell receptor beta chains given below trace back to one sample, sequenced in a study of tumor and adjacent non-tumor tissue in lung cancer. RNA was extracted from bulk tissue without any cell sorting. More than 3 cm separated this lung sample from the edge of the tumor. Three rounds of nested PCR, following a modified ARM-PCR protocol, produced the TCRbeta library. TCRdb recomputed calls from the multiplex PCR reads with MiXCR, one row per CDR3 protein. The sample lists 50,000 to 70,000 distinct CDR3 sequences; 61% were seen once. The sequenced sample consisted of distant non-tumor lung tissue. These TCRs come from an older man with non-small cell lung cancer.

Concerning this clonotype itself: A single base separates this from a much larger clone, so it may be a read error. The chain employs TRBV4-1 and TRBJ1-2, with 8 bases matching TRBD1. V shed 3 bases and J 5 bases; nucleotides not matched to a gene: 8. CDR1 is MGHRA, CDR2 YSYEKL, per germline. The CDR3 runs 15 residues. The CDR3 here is CASSHPGGARYGYTF. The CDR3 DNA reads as TGCGCCAGCAGCCACCCAGGGGGCGCAAGATATGGCTACACCTTC.

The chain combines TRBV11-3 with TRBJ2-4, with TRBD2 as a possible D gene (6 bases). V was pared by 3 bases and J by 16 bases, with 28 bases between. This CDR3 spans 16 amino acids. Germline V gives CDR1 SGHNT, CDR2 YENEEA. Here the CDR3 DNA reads TGTGCCAGCAGCTTGAACGGGGGTAATTCCAAAAACATTAAATACTTC. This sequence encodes CASSLNGGNSKNIKYF.

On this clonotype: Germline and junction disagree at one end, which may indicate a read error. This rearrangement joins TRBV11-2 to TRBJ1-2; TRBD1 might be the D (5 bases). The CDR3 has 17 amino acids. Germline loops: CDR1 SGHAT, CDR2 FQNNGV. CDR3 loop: CASSPYSTELDRYAYTF. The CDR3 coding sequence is TGTGCCAGCAGCCCCTACTCGACAGAGCTGGACCGGTATGCCTACACCTTC.

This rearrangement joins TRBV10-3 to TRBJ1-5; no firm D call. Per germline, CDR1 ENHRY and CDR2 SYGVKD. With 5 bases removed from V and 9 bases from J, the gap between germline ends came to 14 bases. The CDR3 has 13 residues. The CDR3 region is CAISMDGIRPQHF. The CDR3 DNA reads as TGTGCCATCAGTATGGACGGAATTCGGCCCCAGCATTTT.

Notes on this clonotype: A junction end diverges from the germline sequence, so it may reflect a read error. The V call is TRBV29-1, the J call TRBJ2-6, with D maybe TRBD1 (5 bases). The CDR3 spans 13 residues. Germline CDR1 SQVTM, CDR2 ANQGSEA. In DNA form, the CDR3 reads TGCAACGTCGCAACTGGTGGGGCCAACGTCCTAACTTTC. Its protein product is CNVATGGANVLTF.

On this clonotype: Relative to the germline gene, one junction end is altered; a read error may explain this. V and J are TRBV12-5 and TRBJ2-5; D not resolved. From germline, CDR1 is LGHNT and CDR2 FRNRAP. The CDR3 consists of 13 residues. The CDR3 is CARGFGLVETQYF. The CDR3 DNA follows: TGTGCTAGGGGTTTCGGTTTAGTGGAGACCCAGTACTTC.

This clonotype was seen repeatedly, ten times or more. CDR3 sequence: CASSGGGRLSYEQYF. CDR3 sequence (DNA): TGTGCCAGCAGCGGGGGAGGACGTCTCTCCTACGAGCAGTACTTC. The rearrangement links TRBV5-6 to TRBJ2-7; tentative D call: TRBD2 (6 bases). Germline values: CDR1 SGHDT, CDR2 YYEEEE. This CDR3 region has 15 residues. The V and J ends lost 4 bases and 0 bases respectively, with 14 bases between them.

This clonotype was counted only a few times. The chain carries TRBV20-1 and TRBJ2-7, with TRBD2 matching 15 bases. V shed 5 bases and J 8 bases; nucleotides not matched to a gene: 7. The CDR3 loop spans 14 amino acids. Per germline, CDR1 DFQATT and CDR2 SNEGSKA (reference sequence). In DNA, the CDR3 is TGCAGTGCTGGGACTAGCGGGAGGAGGTTCCAGCAGTACTTC. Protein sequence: CSAGTSGRRFQQYF.

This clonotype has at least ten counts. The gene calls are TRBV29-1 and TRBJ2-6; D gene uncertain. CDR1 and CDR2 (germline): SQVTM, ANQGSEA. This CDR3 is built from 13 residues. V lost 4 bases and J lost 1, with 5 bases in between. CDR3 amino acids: CSVASSGANVLTF. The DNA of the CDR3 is TGCAGCGTTGCTTCTTCTGGGGCCAACGTCCTGACTTTC.

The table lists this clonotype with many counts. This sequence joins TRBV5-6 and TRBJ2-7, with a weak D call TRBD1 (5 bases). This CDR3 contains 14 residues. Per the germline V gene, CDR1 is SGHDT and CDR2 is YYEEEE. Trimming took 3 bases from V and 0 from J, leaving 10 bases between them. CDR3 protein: CASSSQGFSYEQYF. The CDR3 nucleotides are TGTGCCAGCAGCTCGCAGGGATTCTCCTACGAGCAGTACTTC.

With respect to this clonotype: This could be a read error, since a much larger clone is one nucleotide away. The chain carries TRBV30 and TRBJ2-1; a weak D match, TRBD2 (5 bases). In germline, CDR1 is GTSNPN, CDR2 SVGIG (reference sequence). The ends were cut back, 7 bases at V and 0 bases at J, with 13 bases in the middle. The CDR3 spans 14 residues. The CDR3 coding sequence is TGTGCCTCCGAGCGGTCAAGCTCCTACAATGAGCAGTTCTTC. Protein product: CASERSSSYNEQFF.

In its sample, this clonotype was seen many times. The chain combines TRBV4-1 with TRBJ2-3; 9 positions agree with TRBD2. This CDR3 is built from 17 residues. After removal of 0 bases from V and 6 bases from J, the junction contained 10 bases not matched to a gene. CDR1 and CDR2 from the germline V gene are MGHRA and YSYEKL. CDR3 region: CASSQDQGGGGRDTQYF. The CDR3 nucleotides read TGCGCCAGCAGCCAAGATCAAGGCGGGGGGGGCCGGGATACGCAGTATTTT.

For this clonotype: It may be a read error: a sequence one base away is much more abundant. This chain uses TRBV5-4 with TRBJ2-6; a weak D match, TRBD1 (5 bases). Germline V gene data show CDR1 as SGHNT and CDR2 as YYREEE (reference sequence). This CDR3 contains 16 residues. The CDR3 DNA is TGTGCCAGCAGCTTAAAACAGTCGTCTGGGGCCAACGACCTGACTTTC. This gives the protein CASSLKQSSGANDLTF.

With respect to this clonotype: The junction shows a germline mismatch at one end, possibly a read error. The CDR3 sequence: CASSLAGERETQYF. The CDR3 DNA follows: TGTGCAAGCAGTCTAGCGGGGGAGAGGGAGACCCAGTACTTC. This chain links TRBV11-2 with TRBJ2-5; the match to TRBD2 covers 10 bases. Germline V CDR1 and CDR2: SGHAT, FQNNGV. This CDR3 comprises 14 residues.

The CDR3 nucleotides are TGTGCCAGCAGACCGGTGACAGGAACAGCGGATACGCAGTATTTT. This encodes CASRPVTGTADTQYF. This rearrangement joins TRBV12-3 or TRBV12-4 to TRBJ2-3; a possible D gene is TRBD1 (6 bases). Trimming pared 6 bases from V and 6 bases from J, leaving 19 bases between. The CDR3 loop spans 15 amino acids.